This T cell receptor (beta chain) derives from a study of cytotoxic CD8 clonotypes in ibrutinib-treated CLL. The assay was immunoSEQ multiplex PCR, and TCRdb's table has in-frame clones only and misses some. This sample carries tens of thousands of clones, about 82% of them seen once, and the ten largest clones take 5.4%. The V and J ends lost 1 base and 2 bases respectively, with 21 bases between them. This CDR3 has 19 amino acids. V is TRBV23-1 and J is TRBJ2-1; D ambiguous. TRBV23-1 is an open reading frame whose function is uncertain. The sequenced sample was PBMCs, obtained before ibrutinib treatment. This sequence was found in a human donor with chronic lymphocytic leukemia. The CDR3 DNA is TGCGCCAGCAGTCAATTCCCCACGTCCGGCAGGCCGACCTACAATGAGCAGTTCTTC. Translated: CASSQFPTSGRPTYNEQFF.